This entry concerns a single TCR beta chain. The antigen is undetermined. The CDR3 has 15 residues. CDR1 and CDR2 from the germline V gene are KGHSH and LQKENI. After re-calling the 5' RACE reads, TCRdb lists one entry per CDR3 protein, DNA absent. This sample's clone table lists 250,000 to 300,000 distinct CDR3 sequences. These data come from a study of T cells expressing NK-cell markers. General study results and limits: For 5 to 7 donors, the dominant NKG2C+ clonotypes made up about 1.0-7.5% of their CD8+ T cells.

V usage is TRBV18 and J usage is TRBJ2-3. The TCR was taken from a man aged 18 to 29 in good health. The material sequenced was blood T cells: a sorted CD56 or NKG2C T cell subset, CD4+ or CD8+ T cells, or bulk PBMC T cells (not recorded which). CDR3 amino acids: CASSPGGQSTDTQYF.